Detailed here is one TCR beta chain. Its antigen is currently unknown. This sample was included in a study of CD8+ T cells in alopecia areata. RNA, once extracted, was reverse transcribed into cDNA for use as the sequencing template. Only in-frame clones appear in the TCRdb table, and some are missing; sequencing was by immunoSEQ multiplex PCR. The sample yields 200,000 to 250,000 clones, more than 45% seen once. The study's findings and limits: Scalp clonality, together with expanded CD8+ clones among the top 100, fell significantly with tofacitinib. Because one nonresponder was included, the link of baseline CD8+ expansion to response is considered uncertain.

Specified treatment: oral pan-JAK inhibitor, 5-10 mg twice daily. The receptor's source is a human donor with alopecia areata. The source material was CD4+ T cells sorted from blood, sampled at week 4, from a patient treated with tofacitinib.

This CDR3 is CSANELRGREQYF. The CDR3 DNA follows: TGCAGCGCCAACGAGCTCAGGGGGCGAGAGCAGTACTTC. The chain has TRBV29-1 and TRBJ2-7; 8 bases align to TRBD1. V lost 7 bases, J lost 7 bases, and 12 bases stayed unmatched. The CDR3 has 13 residues. The germline V gene has CDR1 SQVTM and CDR2 ANQGSEA.